A selection of T cell receptor beta chains follows, all from one sample in a study of T cells in Graves' hyperthyroidism and ophthalmopathy. TCRdb analysed the multiplex PCR reads with MiXCR anew, one entry per CDR3 protein. The sample holds around 620,000 distinct CDR3 sequences, 13% to 15% seen once. The sample was blood. The receptors were sampled from a woman under 30 with Graves' ophthalmopathy. CDR3s include the opening cysteine and the closing phenylalanine or tryptophan. The order of the fields is CDR3 length, D gene, clone size, V gene, J gene, CDR3 DNA, CDR3 protein. A D gene is named only where the DNA matches it firmly. Clone size is shown for a subset of rows, as once, few, many or a class of expanded clone.

14	TRBD2	once	TRBV27	TRBJ2-1	TGTGCCAGCAGTTCGGGAGCGGGAGGAGATGAGCAGTTCTTC	CASSSGAGGDEQFF
18	TRBD1	-	TRBV27	TRBJ2-2	TGTGCCAGCAGTCGCCTAACTCCGGGACAGTCGAACACCGGGGAGCTGTTTTTT	CASSRLTPGQSNTGELFF
14	TRBD1	many	TRBV7-2	TRBJ1-5	TGTGCCAGCAGCTTTGGGACAGGCCCTCAGCCCCAGCATTTT	CASSFGTGPQPQHF
15	TRBD1	many	TRBV11-2	TRBJ2-2	TGTGCCAGCAGCTCGAGGGGGCGGAACACCGGGGAGCTGTTTTTT	CASSSRGRNTGELFF
11	-	many	TRBV29-1	TRBJ2-3	TGCAGCGTTGAGCCGACAGATACGCAGTATTTT	CSVEPTDTQYF
14	-	few	TRBV20-1	TRBJ2-3	TGCAGTGCTAGAAGGGGGAGCCCCACAGATACGCAGTATTTT	CSARRGSPTDTQYF
12	-	few	TRBV20-1	TRBJ1-5	TGCAGTGCTAGAACAGGGATTCAGCCCCAGCATTTT	CSARTGIQPQHF
15	-	few	TRBV3-1	TRBJ2-2	TGTGCCAGCAGCCAACTCGGGATTAACACCGGGGAGCTGTTTTTT	CASSQLGINTGELFF
14	-	many	TRBV20-1	TRBJ1-1	TGCAGTGCCGGGGGGGTAGTGGCTAGGACTGAAGCTTTCTTT	CSAGGVVARTEAFF
13	TRBD2	-	TRBV7-3	TRBJ2-2	TGTGCCAGCGGTCTAGCGGGCACCGGGGAGCTGTTTTTT	CASGLAGTGELFF
13	-	many	TRBV20-1	TRBJ2-7	TGCAGTGCTACTCCCCACTTCGGCTACGAGCAGTACTTC	CSATPHFGYEQYF
13	-	-	TRBV25-1	TRBJ1-4	TGTGCCAGCCAGTGGGGTCCTAATGAAAAACTGTTTTTT	CASQWGPNEKLFF
16	TRBD1	few	TRBV19	TRBJ1-1	TGTGCCAGTAGTATAGTAGCGGGACAGGGGAACACTGAAGCTTTCTTT	CASSIVAGQGNTEAFF
14	TRBD1	many	TRBV12-3/TRBV12-4	TRBJ2-1	TGTGCCAGCATCCTTACCGGGACAGCTAATGAGCAGTTCTTC	CASILTGTANEQFF
13	TRBD2	many	TRBV27	TRBJ2-5	TGTGCCACCTACGGCGGGGGTGGGCAGACCCAGTACTTC	CATYGGGGQTQYF
15	-	few	TRBV7-9	TRBJ1-2	TGTGCCAGCAGCTTGCAACAGGGAGCTAACTATGGCTACACCTTC	CASSLQQGANYGYTF
17	TRBD2	-	TRBV12-3/TRBV12-4	TRBJ2-7	TGTGCCAGCAGTTTCCGCCGCGGGAGAAAACGTTCCTACGAGCAGTACTTC	CASSFRRGRKRSYEQYF
15	TRBD1	many	TRBV3-1	TRBJ1-4	TGTGCCAGCAGCCAAGGAAACAGGGGGGGCGAAAAACTGTTTTTT	CASSQGNRGGEKLFF
15	TRBD1	many	TRBV18	TRBJ1-5	TGTGCCAGCTCACTCGGACAGGGGACAGGCCAGCCCCAGCATTTT	CASSLGQGTGQPQHF
15	TRBD1	many	TRBV10-3	TRBJ1-5	TGTGCCATCAGTGATACAGGGGGAAATCATCAGCCCCAGCATTTT	CAISDTGGNHQPQHF
15	TRBD2	many	TRBV11-1	TRBJ2-1	TGTGCCAGCACCCTGGGGGACGGACTAGCGGGTGAGCAGTTCTTC	CASTLGDGLAGEQFF
16	TRBD1	many	TRBV28	TRBJ1-1	TGTGCCAGCAGCAAACTAACGGGACAGGGGAACACTGAAGCTTTCTTT	CASSKLTGQGNTEAFF
13	-	-	TRBV7-9	TRBJ2-1	TGCGCCAGCAGCCAAGTCGTGTACAATGAGCAGTTCTTC	CASSQVVYNEQFF
15	TRBD2	few	TRBV19	TRBJ2-7	TGTGCCAGTAACAATCCAACTAGCGGGACCTACGAGCAGTACTTC	CASNNPTSGTYEQYF
16	TRBD2	many	TRBV28	TRBJ2-7	TGTGCCAGCAGTTTAGGTAGCGGGAGTCTGGCCTACGAGCAGTACTTC	CASSLGSGSLAYEQYF
15	-	few	TRBV19	TRBJ2-1	TGTGCCACCTCTTCGGGGTGGTCGACCTACAATGAGCAGTTCTTC	CATSSGWSTYNEQFF
11	-	many	TRBV20-1	TRBJ1-5	TGCAGTGCCGCCGGGGGTCAGCCCCAGCATTTT	CSAAGGQPQHF
12	-	many	TRBV12-3/TRBV12-4	TRBJ2-7	TGTGCCAGCGAGGGCTCCCGCTACGAGCAGTACTTC	CASEGSRYEQYF
13	-	-	TRBV12-5	TRBJ2-2	TGTGCTAGTGGTTCAGGGGTCACCGGGGAGCTGTTTTTT	CASGSGVTGELFF
13	-	-	TRBV12-3/TRBV12-4	TRBJ1-5	TGTGCCAGCACCATTACCGGGAATCAGCCCCAGCATTTT	CASTITGNQPQHF